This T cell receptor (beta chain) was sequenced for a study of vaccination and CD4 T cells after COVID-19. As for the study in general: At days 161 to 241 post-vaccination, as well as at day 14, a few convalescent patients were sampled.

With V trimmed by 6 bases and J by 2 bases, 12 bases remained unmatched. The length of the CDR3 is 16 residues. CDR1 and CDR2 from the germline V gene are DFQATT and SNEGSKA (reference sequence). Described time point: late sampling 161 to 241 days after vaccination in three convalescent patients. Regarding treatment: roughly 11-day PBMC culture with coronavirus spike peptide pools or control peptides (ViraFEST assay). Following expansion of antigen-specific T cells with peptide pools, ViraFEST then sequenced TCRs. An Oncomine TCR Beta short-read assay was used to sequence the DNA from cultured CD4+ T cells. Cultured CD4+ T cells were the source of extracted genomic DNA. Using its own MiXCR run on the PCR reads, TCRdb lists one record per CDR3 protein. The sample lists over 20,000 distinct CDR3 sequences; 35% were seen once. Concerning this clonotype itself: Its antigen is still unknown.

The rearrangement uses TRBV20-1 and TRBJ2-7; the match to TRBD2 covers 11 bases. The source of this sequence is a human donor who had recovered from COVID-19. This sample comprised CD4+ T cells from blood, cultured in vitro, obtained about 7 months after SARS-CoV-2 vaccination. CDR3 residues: CSALSTSGGWTYEQYF. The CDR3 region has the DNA TGCAGTGCCTTAAGTACTAGCGGGGGTTGGACCTACGAGCAGTACTTC.